These T cell receptor beta chains were read from a single sample in a study of neurological immune-mediated disorders. TCRdb reprocessed the 5' RACE reads via MiXCR and lists one record per CDR3 protein. Of 45,000 to 65,000 distinct CDR3 sequences detected, about 3% appear once; the ten largest clones hold approximately 6.3%. The specimen sequenced was PBMCs. Receptors were obtained from a middle-aged man with multiple sclerosis. Each CDR3 is given with its conserved first and last residue. The D gene is left open where the match is weak. Expanded clones get a size class; other rows say once, few or many, or leave the size out.

abundance: many
d_gene: TRBD1
j_gene: TRBJ2-7
v_gene: TRBV9
CDR3aa: CASSPLGGTGTYEQYF
CDR3nt: TGTGCCAGCAGCCCCCTTGGCGGGACAGGAACCTACGAGCAGTACTTC

abundance: many
d_gene: .
j_gene: TRBJ2-4
v_gene: TRBV20-1
CDR3aa: CRPTTPLLKNIQYF
CDR3nt: TGCAGGCCGACGACCCCTCTTCTGAAGAACATTCAGTACTTC

abundance: many
d_gene: .
j_gene: TRBJ2-1
v_gene: TRBV6-5
CDR3aa: CASSFYNEQFF
CDR3nt: TGTGCCAGCAGTTTCTACAATGAGCAGTTCTTC

abundance: many
d_gene: TRBD1
j_gene: TRBJ1-6
v_gene: TRBV7-6
CDR3aa: CASSSGTGGAGSPLHF
CDR3nt: TGTGCCAGCAGCTCCGGGACAGGGGGCGCAGGTTCACCCCTCCACTTT

abundance: many
d_gene: TRBD1
j_gene: TRBJ2-1
v_gene: TRBV7-9
CDR3aa: CASRGQAYNEQFF
CDR3nt: TGTGCCAGCCGGGGACAGGCCTACAATGAGCAGTTCTTC

abundance: many
d_gene: .
j_gene: TRBJ1-5
v_gene: TRBV20-1
CDR3aa: CSASLGRKNQPQHF
CDR3nt: TGCAGTGCTAGTCTTGGCAGGAAAAATCAGCCCCAGCATTTT

abundance: few
d_gene: .
j_gene: TRBJ1-2
v_gene: TRBV29-1
CDR3aa: CSVDTGSPGYTF
CDR3nt: TGCAGCGTTGATACTGGGAGTCCTGGCTACACCTTC

abundance: many
d_gene: .
j_gene: TRBJ1-6
v_gene: TRBV5-1
CDR3aa: CASSEGNSPLHF
CDR3nt: TGCGCCAGCAGCGAGGGGAATTCACCCCTCCACTTT

abundance: many
d_gene: TRBD2
j_gene: TRBJ2-3
v_gene: TRBV10-2
CDR3aa: CASSDSAGGLLDTQYF
CDR3nt: TGCGCCAGCAGTGATTCGGCGGGGGGATTGCTAGATACGCAGTATTTT

abundance: many
d_gene: .
j_gene: TRBJ2-3
v_gene: TRBV20-1
CDR3aa: CSAPQADTQYF
CDR3nt: TGCAGTGCTCCGCAGGCAGATACGCAGTATTTT

abundance: many
d_gene: TRBD2
j_gene: TRBJ2-7
v_gene: TRBV28
CDR3aa: CGVTSGGDEQYF
CDR3nt: TGTGGCGTCACTAGCGGGGGAGACGAGCAGTACTTC

abundance: many
d_gene: .
j_gene: TRBJ2-1
v_gene: TRBV29-1
CDR3aa: CSVQEGAGEQFF
CDR3nt: TGCAGCGTCCAGGAGGGGGCCGGTGAGCAGTTCTTC

abundance: many
d_gene: .
j_gene: TRBJ1-5
v_gene: TRBV5-1
CDR3aa: CASSLDSNQPQHF
CDR3nt: TGCGCCAGCAGCTTGGATAGCAATCAGCCCCAGCATTTT

abundance: many
d_gene: .
j_gene: TRBJ1-5
v_gene: TRBV4-1
CDR3aa: CASSQDRGAGQPQNF
CDR3nt: TGCGCCAGCAGCCAAGATCGGGGTGCGGGGCAGCCCCAGAATTTT

abundance: many
d_gene: TRBD1
j_gene: TRBJ1-1
v_gene: TRBV3-1
CDR3aa: CASSRLPGQGINTEAFF
CDR3nt: TGTGCCAGCAGCCGTCTCCCGGGACAGGGTATAAACACTGAAGCTTTCTTT

abundance: many
d_gene: TRBD2
j_gene: TRBJ2-1
v_gene: TRBV6-6
CDR3aa: CASTYQLAGALNEQFF
CDR3nt: TGTGCCAGCACCTACCAACTAGCGGGGGCTTTGAATGAGCAGTTCTTC

abundance: many
d_gene: TRBD2
j_gene: TRBJ2-7
v_gene: TRBV20-1
CDR3aa: CSAKLAGGPYEQYF
CDR3nt: TGCAGTGCTAAACTAGCGGGGGGTCCCTACGAGCAGTACTTC

abundance: many
d_gene: TRBD2
j_gene: TRBJ2-1
v_gene: TRBV11-2
CDR3aa: CASSLDLGLAVVEQFF
CDR3nt: TGTGCCAGCAGCTTAGATCTCGGACTAGCGGTCGTTGAGCAGTTCTTC

abundance: many
d_gene: TRBD2
j_gene: TRBJ2-1
v_gene: TRBV7-8
CDR3aa: CASSPPGLGVGEQFF
CDR3nt: TGTGCCAGCAGCCCCCCGGGACTAGGAGTTGGTGAGCAGTTCTTC

abundance: many
d_gene: TRBD2
j_gene: TRBJ2-2
v_gene: TRBV7-2
CDR3aa: CASSLSRLAQNTGELFF
CDR3nt: TGTGCCAGCAGCTTATCCCGACTAGCCCAGAACACCGGGGAGCTGTTTTTT

abundance: many
d_gene: TRBD1
j_gene: TRBJ2-3
v_gene: TRBV20-1
CDR3aa: CRVGQGGRESDTQYF
CDR3nt: TGCAGGGTAGGACAGGGAGGTCGAGAGTCAGATACGCAGTATTTT

abundance: many
d_gene: .
j_gene: TRBJ1-1
v_gene: TRBV3-1
CDR3aa: CASSRHEGGGTEAFF
CDR3nt: TGTGCCAGCAGCCGACATGAGGGTGGGGGCACTGAAGCTTTCTTT

abundance: many
d_gene: .
j_gene: TRBJ2-3
v_gene: TRBV5-1
CDR3aa: CASSLGAGTSTDTQYF
CDR3nt: TGCGCCAGCAGCTTGGGTGCGGGTACTAGCACAGATACGCAGTATTTT

abundance: many
d_gene: .
j_gene: TRBJ1-3
v_gene: TRBV7-2
CDR3aa: CASSATGTGNTIYF
CDR3nt: TGTGCCAGCAGCGCAACAGGGACTGGAAACACCATATATTTT

abundance: many
d_gene: TRBD2
j_gene: TRBJ2-7
v_gene: TRBV7-8
CDR3aa: CASSRGGREQYF
CDR3nt: TGTGCCAGCAGCCGGGGGGGGCGGGAGCAGTACTTC

abundance: many
d_gene: TRBD1
j_gene: TRBJ1-2
v_gene: TRBV7-2
CDR3aa: CASSPRGQAYGYTF
CDR3nt: TGTGCCAGCAGCCCTAGGGGGCAGGCCTATGGCTACACCTTC

abundance: many
d_gene: TRBD1
j_gene: TRBJ1-1
v_gene: TRBV25-1
CDR3aa: CASSVQGANTEAFF
CDR3nt: TGTGCCAGCAGTGTACAGGGGGCAAACACTGAAGCTTTCTTT

abundance: few
d_gene: .
j_gene: TRBJ1-5
v_gene: TRBV6-5
CDR3aa: CASSRAQGNQPQNF
CDR3nt: TGTGCCAGCAGCCGCGCACAGGGCAATCAGCCCCAGAATTTT

abundance: many
d_gene: .
j_gene: TRBJ1-6
v_gene: TRBV7-8
CDR3aa: CASSLGAPLNF
CDR3nt: TGTGCCAGCAGCTTGGGGGCACCCCTCAACTTT

abundance: many
d_gene: .
j_gene: TRBJ1-2
v_gene: TRBV3-1
CDR3aa: CASSRRGGHGYTF
CDR3nt: TGTGCCAGCAGCCGGCGCGGGGGCCATGGCTACACCTTC

abundance: many
d_gene: TRBD1
j_gene: TRBJ2-1
v_gene: TRBV3-1
CDR3aa: CASSPPGQGYNEQFF
CDR3nt: TGTGCCAGCAGCCCGCCGGGACAGGGTTACAATGAGCAGTTCTTC

abundance: many
d_gene: .
j_gene: TRBJ1-2
v_gene: TRBV7-2
CDR3aa: CASSVHDRSYGYTF
CDR3nt: TGTGCCAGCAGCGTCCACGACCGCAGCTATGGCTACACCTTC

abundance: many
d_gene: TRBD1
j_gene: TRBJ2-1
v_gene: TRBV5-1
CDR3aa: CASHGTGSYNEQFF
CDR3nt: TGCGCCAGCCACGGGACAGGGTCCTACAATGAGCAGTTCTTC

abundance: many
d_gene: TRBD2
j_gene: TRBJ2-3
v_gene: TRBV7-2
CDR3aa: CASRQRGDTDTQYF
CDR3nt: TGTGCCAGCAGACAGCGGGGGGACACAGATACGCAGTATTTT

abundance: many
d_gene: .
j_gene: TRBJ1-6
v_gene: TRBV3-1
CDR3aa: CASSQEPAGRNSPLHF
CDR3nt: TGTGCCAGCAGCCAAGAGCCGGCAGGGCGCAATTCACCCCTCCACTTT

abundance: many
d_gene: .
j_gene: TRBJ1-4
v_gene: TRBV6-6
CDR3aa: CASSSRGRSSEKLFF
CDR3nt: TGTGCCAGCAGTAGCCGAGGACGCTCAAGCGAAAAACTGTTTTTT

abundance: few
d_gene: TRBD1
j_gene: TRBJ2-1
v_gene: TRBV3-1
CDR3aa: CASSPGQGGYNEQFF
CDR3nt: TGTGCCAGCAGCCCGGGACAGGGGGGCTACAATGAGCAGTTCTTC

abundance: many
d_gene: TRBD2
j_gene: TRBJ2-1
v_gene: TRBV12-3/TRBV12-4
CDR3aa: CASRRASGGLNEQFF
CDR3nt: TGTGCCAGCCGGAGGGCTAGCGGGGGCCTTAATGAGCAGTTCTTC

abundance: many
d_gene: .
j_gene: TRBJ1-6
v_gene: TRBV5-5
CDR3aa: CASSLVVSSYNSPLHF
CDR3nt: TGTGCCAGCAGCTTGGTGGTTAGCTCCTATAATTCACCCCTCCACTTT

abundance: many
d_gene: TRBD1
j_gene: TRBJ1-6
v_gene: TRBV5-1
CDR3aa: CASGEPGQPVHF
CDR3nt: TGCGCCAGCGGCGAACCGGGACAGCCAGTCCACTTT

abundance: many
d_gene: .
j_gene: TRBJ2-5
v_gene: TRBV20-1
CDR3aa: CSARGQGGKETQYF
CDR3nt: TGCAGTGCTAGAGGGCAGGGAGGAAAAGAGACCCAGTACTTC

abundance: many
d_gene: .
j_gene: TRBJ2-6
v_gene: TRBV14
CDR3aa: CASSQEWTGANVLTF
CDR3nt: TGTGCCAGCAGCCAAGAATGGACAGGGGCCAACGTCCTGACTTTC

abundance: many
d_gene: .
j_gene: TRBJ2-1
v_gene: TRBV12-3/TRBV12-4
CDR3aa: CASSLGGFDEQFF
CDR3nt: TGTGCCAGCAGTCTCGGGGGTTTTGATGAGCAGTTCTTC

abundance: many
d_gene: TRBD2
j_gene: TRBJ2-1
v_gene: TRBV5-1
CDR3aa: CASSFGLASNEQFF
CDR3nt: TGCGCCAGCAGCTTCGGACTAGCGAGCAATGAGCAGTTCTTC

abundance: few
d_gene: .
j_gene: TRBJ2-6
v_gene: TRBV9
CDR3aa: CASSVEVGGANVLTF
CDR3nt: TGTGCCAGCAGCGTAGAGGTCGGTGGGGCCAACGTCCTGACTTTC

abundance: many
d_gene: TRBD1
j_gene: TRBJ1-4
v_gene: TRBV5-1
CDR3aa: CASSLGSGQGREKLFF
CDR3nt: TGCGCCAGCAGCCTGGGGTCGGGACAGGGGAGAGAAAAACTGTTTTTT

abundance: few
d_gene: .
j_gene: TRBJ2-7
v_gene: TRBV6-2/TRBV6-3
CDR3aa: CAGSSAYEQYF
CDR3nt: TGTGCCGGCAGTTCCGCTTACGAGCAGTACTTC

abundance: many
d_gene: .
j_gene: TRBJ1-2
v_gene: TRBV7-2
CDR3aa: CASEGQDEYGYTF
CDR3nt: TGTGCCAGCGAGGGGCAGGATGAGTATGGCTACACCTTC

abundance: many
d_gene: .
j_gene: TRBJ2-7
v_gene: TRBV6-5
CDR3aa: CASSYGAWGTQDEQYF
CDR3nt: TGTGCCAGCAGTTACGGGGCCTGGGGAACCCAGGACGAGCAGTACTTC

abundance: many
d_gene: TRBD1
j_gene: TRBJ2-5
v_gene: TRBV12-3/TRBV12-4
CDR3aa: CASRPDRAETQYF
CDR3nt: TGTGCCAGCAGGCCCGACAGGGCGGAGACCCAGTACTTC

abundance: many
d_gene: .
j_gene: TRBJ2-2
v_gene: TRBV5-1
CDR3aa: CASSLAGAVSTGELFF
CDR3nt: TGCGCCAGCAGCTTAGCAGGGGCGGTGAGCACCGGGGAGCTGTTTTTT

abundance: many
d_gene: TRBD2
j_gene: TRBJ2-5
v_gene: TRBV19
CDR3aa: CASSTGTTKQETQYF
CDR3nt: TGTGCCAGTAGTACGGGGACTACCAAACAAGAGACCCAGTACTTC

abundance: many
d_gene: .
j_gene: TRBJ1-6
v_gene: TRBV5-1
CDR3aa: CASSLGSPGGNSPLHF
CDR3nt: TGCGCCAGCAGCTTGGGATCCCCGGGAGGTAATTCACCCCTCCACTTT

abundance: many
d_gene: .
j_gene: TRBJ2-3
v_gene: TRBV29-1
CDR3aa: CSVVAGTSTDTQYF
CDR3nt: TGCAGCGTTGTGGCAGGGACTAGCACAGATACGCAGTATTTT

abundance: many
d_gene: TRBD1
j_gene: TRBJ1-2
v_gene: TRBV27
CDR3aa: CASSFRQGLRGGYTF
CDR3nt: TGTGCCAGCAGTTTCAGACAGGGCCTCAGGGGTGGCTACACCTTC

abundance: few
d_gene: TRBD1
j_gene: TRBJ1-1
v_gene: TRBV19
CDR3aa: CASSIGGQGAEAFF
CDR3nt: TGTGCCAGTAGTATAGGCGGACAGGGCGCTGAAGCTTTCTTT

abundance: .
d_gene: .
j_gene: TRBJ2-5
v_gene: TRBV5-5
CDR3aa: CASSLGGLWGKETQYF
CDR3nt: TGTGCCAGCAGCTTGGGCGGGTTATGGGGGAAGGAGACCCAGTACTTC

abundance: many
d_gene: TRBD1
j_gene: TRBJ1-4
v_gene: TRBV24-1
CDR3aa: CATSDSGQGGEKLFF
CDR3nt: TGTGCCACCAGTGATTCGGGACAGGGTGGTGAAAAACTGTTTTTT

abundance: many
d_gene: TRBD1
j_gene: TRBJ1-2
v_gene: TRBV20-1
CDR3aa: CSAQGVGGYTF
CDR3nt: TGCAGTGCTCAGGGGGTAGGAGGCTACACCTTC

abundance: many
d_gene: TRBD2
j_gene: TRBJ2-1
v_gene: TRBV9
CDR3aa: CASSPPGTSGNEQFF
CDR3nt: TGTGCCAGCAGCCCCCCCGGGACTAGCGGTAATGAGCAGTTCTTC